The 10 T cell receptor beta chains below all came from one sample that was sequenced in a study of T cells in tumors after PD-1 blockade. Using immunoSEQ multiplex PCR, the repertoire was profiled, and TCRdb retains in-frame clones only, with some absent. The data hold roughly 59,000 clones, with around 77% observed a single time. Sequences were derived from PBMCs, sampled before anti-PD-1 treatment. These receptors were obtained from a human donor with basal cell carcinoma.

The chain uses TRBV7-8 and TRBJ2-1, with 12 bases that match TRBD1. The V gene end was trimmed by 0 bases and the J gene end by 8 bases; junction bases not matched to a gene: 8. This CDR3 has 17 residues. Germline loops: CDR1 SGHVS, CDR2 FQNEAQ. In DNA, the CDR3 is TGTGCCAGCAGCTTAGCGGGTTGGGACAGGGGGCAACATGAGCAGTTCTTC. Translated: CASSLAGWDRGQHEQFF.

This clone was seen just once. The chain uses TRBV19 and TRBJ1-2; possible D gene TRBD1, 5 bases. Germline V lookup: CDR1 LNHDA, CDR2 SQIVND (reference sequence). V dropped 3 bases and J dropped 7 bases, with 18 bases sitting between them. The CDR3 length is 15 residues. CDR3 in amino acids: CASSILPGSIAGYTF. DNA of the CDR3: TGTGCCAGTAGTATTCTTCCAGGGAGTATCGCTGGCTACACCTTC.

The chain links TRBV19 to TRBJ1-5, with 10 bases that match TRBD1. V was clipped by 5 bases and J by 2 bases; unmatched bases: 9. The V gene's germline CDR1 is LNHDA and CDR2 SQIVND (reference sequence). The CDR3 is 17 residues long. DNA of the CDR3: TGTGCCAGTAGTCCGGACAGGGGGGGCCTACGCAATCAGCCCCAGCATTTT. It is translated as CASSPDRGGLRNQPQHF.

CDR3 loop: CASSHQGQLPYEQYF. The CDR3 DNA follows: TGCGCCAGCAGCCACCAAGGACAACTTCCGTACGAGCAGTACTTC. The rearrangement uses TRBV4-1 and TRBJ2-7; D possibly corresponds to TRBD1 (5 bases). The CDR3 loop spans 15 amino acids. From germline, CDR1 is MGHRA and CDR2 YSYEKL. Trimming cost V 3 bases and J 4 bases, with 16 bases left between them.

The chain has TRBV29-1 and TRBJ1-2; 9 bases map to TRBD1. Losses at the gene ends were 4 bases for V and 8 bases for J; bases not matched to a gene: 8. CDR3 length: 13 residues. CDR1 SQVTM and CDR2 ANQGSEA come from the germline V gene. The CDR3 sequence: CSVGDRVLSGYTF. In DNA form, the CDR3 reads TGCAGCGTTGGGGACAGGGTACTTTCCGGCTACACCTTC.

This clone came up a few times. Other DNA sequences in this sample translate to the same CDR3. The chain uses TRBV7-8 and TRBJ1-3; D is uncertain. The V end lost 1 base, the J end lost 2 bases, and 6 bases lay between the germline ends. Germline V CDR1 and CDR2: SGHVS, FQNEAQ. CDR3 length equals 14 residues. The CDR3 sequence is CASSLGTAGNTIYF. The CDR3 bases are TGTGCCAGCAGCTTAGGCACGGCTGGAAACACCATATATTTT.

The V call is TRBV6-6, the J call TRBJ1-1, with D perhaps TRBD1 (5 bases). CDR3 length: 14 amino acids. Germline CDR1 is MNHNY and CDR2 is SVGAGI (reference sequence). Trimming took 2 bases from V and 4 from J, leaving 11 bases between them. The CDR3 here is CASSYGERGTEAFF. The CDR3 nucleotides are TGTGCCAGCAGTTACGGGGAAAGGGGCACTGAAGCTTTCTTT.

V and J are TRBV5-1 and TRBJ2-5; 11 bases align to TRBD1. Germline lookup yields CDR1 SGHRS and CDR2 YFSETQ. The CDR3 length is 14 residues. The V and J ends lost 7 bases and 1 base, in that order; junction bases with no gene match: 3. CDR3 DNA sequence: TGCGCCAGCGGCGGGACAGGGGGCCAAGAGACCCAGTACTTC. Translating it yields CASGGTGGQETQYF. The variable domain in full, with the rest retrieved from reference TRBV5-1 and TRBJ2-5, is KAGVTQTPRYLIKTRGQQVTLSCSPISGHRSVSWYQQTPGQGLQFLFEYFSETQRNKGNFPGRFSGRQFSNSRSEMNVSTLELGDSALYLCASGGTGGQETQYFGPGTRLLVL.

V gene TRBV27 combines with J gene TRBJ1-2; D gene ambiguous. Germline V CDR1 and CDR2: MNHEY, SMNVEV (reference sequence). Trimming removed 3 bases from V and 1 base from J, with 24 bases in between. The CDR3 contains 19 residues. The CDR3 region is CASSFFPPPDQTSNYGYTF. The CDR3 DNA reads as TGTGCCAGCAGTTTTTTTCCCCCCCCCGATCAAACAAGTAACTATGGCTACACCTTC.

This clone occurred a few times. V gene TRBV29-1 combines with J gene TRBJ2-3; D not certain. Germline CDR1 and CDR2: SQVTM and ANQGSEA. V lost 5 bases and J 5 bases, leaving 14 bases between the germline ends. The CDR3 is 13 amino acids. Here the CDR3 DNA reads TGCAGCGTTCAAGGCCAGCTGGGAGATACGCAGTATTTT. This translates into CSVQGQLGDTQYF.